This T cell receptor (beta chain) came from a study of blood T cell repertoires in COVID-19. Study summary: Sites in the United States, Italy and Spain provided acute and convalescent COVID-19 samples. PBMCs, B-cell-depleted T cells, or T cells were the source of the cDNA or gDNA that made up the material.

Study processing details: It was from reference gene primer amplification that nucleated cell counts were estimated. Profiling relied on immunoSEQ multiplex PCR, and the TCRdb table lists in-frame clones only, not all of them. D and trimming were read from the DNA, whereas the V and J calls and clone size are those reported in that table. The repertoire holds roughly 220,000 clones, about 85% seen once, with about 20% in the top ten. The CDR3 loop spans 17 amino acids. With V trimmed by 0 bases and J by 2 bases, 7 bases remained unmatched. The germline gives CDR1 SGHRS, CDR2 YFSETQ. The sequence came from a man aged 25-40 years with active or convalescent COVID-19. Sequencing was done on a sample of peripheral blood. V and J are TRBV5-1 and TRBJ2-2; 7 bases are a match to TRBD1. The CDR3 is CASSLAAGTVNTGELFF. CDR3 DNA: TGCGCCAGCAGCTTGGCCGCCGGGACAGTTAACACCGGGGAGCTGTTTTTT. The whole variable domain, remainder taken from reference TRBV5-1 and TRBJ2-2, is KAGVTQTPRYLIKTRGQQVTLSCSPISGHRSVSWYQQTPGQGLQFLFEYFSETQRNKGNFPGRFSGRQFSNSRSEMNVSTLELGDSALYLCASSLAAGTVNTGELFFGEGSRLTVL.